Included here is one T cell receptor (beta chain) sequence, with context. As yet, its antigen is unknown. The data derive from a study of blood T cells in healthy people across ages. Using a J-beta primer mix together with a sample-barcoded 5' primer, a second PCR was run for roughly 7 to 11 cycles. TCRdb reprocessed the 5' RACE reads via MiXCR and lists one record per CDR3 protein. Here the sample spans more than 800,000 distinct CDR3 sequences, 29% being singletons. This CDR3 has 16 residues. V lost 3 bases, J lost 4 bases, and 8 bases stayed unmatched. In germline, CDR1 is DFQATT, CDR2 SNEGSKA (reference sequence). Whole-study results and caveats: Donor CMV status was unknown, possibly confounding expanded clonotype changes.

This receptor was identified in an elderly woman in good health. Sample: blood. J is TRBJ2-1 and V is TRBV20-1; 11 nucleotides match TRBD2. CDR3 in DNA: TGCAGTGCTAGGGGAACCGGGACTAGCGGTTACAATGAGCAGTTCTTC. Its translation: CSARGTGTSGYNEQFF.